The TCR beta chain described here comes from a study of OX40 agonist ivuxolimab in advanced cancers. Study details: The dose-escalation cohort was about 86% male, with a mean age of 60 years, ranging about 20 to 85.

In regard to this clone: Antigen specificity is unknown.

Measured with immunoSEQ multiplex PCR; TCRdb has only the in-frame clones, and not every one. The data contain tens of thousands of clones, around 94% of them singletons. Notes on the study in general: Among the least clonally expanded were partial responders at 0.1-3.0 mg/kg.

The source of this sequence is an adult with an advanced solid tumor such as melanoma, head and neck, liver or kidney cancer. Sequenced material: CD4+ or CD8+ T cells sorted from blood, taken in a trial of the OX40 agonist ivuxolimab.

In DNA form, the CDR3 reads TGTGCCAGCAGTGGGACCCAAGCGGTCCAAGAGACCCAGTACTTC. It specifies CASSGTQAVQETQYF. The chain couples TRBV27 to TRBJ2-5, with D perhaps given as TRBD1 or TRBD2 (5 bases each). Per germline, CDR1 MNHEY and CDR2 SMNVEV (reference sequence). V was cut by 5 bases and J by 1 base, with 14 bases left in between. The CDR3 length is 15 residues.